These T cell receptor beta chains were read from a single sample in a study of T cell clones after liver transplantation. Produced via immunoSEQ multiplex PCR; TCRdb's table is partial and in-frame only. The sample consists of approximately 71,000 clones, 80% to 95% of them appearing once. The specimen comprised CD4+ T cells from blood, sampled about 26 months after liver transplant. All receptors come from a human patient who received a liver transplant. Some T cells may be graft donor cells. Each CDR3 is given with its conserved first and last residue. The D gene is left open where the match is weak. Only some rows state a clone size, as once, few, many or a class for expanded clones.

length: 12
V: TRBV6-1
D: .
size: .
J: TRBJ2-7
CDR3: CASRGDSYEQYF
DNA: TGTGCCAGCAGGGGGGACTCCTACGAGCAGTACTTC

length: 14
V: TRBV7-3
D: TRBD1
size: .
J: TRBJ2-1
CDR3: CASSLDRAAGEQFF
DNA: TGTGCCAGCAGCTTGGACAGGGCGGCAGGGGAGCAGTTCTTC

length: 16
V: TRBV19
D: .
size: .
J: TRBJ2-6
CDR3: CASSMSWGSGANVLTF
DNA: TGTGCCAGTAGTATGTCTTGGGGCTCTGGGGCCAACGTCCTGACTTTC

length: 15
V: TRBV18
D: .
size: .
J: TRBJ2-7
CDR3: CASSPPPGISYEQYF
DNA: TGTGCCAGCTCACCACCGCCCGGGATTTCCTACGAGCAGTACTTC

length: 16
V: TRBV25-1
D: TRBD2
size: .
J: TRBJ2-7
CDR3: CASSDLTGTSSYEQYF
DNA: TGTGCCAGCAGTGATTTGACCGGGACTAGTAGTTACGAGCAGTACTTC

length: 13
V: TRBV19
D: TRBD1
size: .
J: TRBJ1-1
CDR3: CASSLRQGSEAFF
DNA: TGTGCCAGTAGTTTACGACAGGGCTCTGAAGCTTTCTTT

length: 16
V: TRBV5-4
D: .
size: .
J: TRBJ2-5
CDR3: CASSLGSLASQETQYF
DNA: TGTGCCAGCAGCTTGGGGAGTCTAGCAAGCCAAGAGACCCAGTACTTC

length: 13
V: TRBV6-6
D: .
size: .
J: TRBJ1-5
CDR3: CASSYGRYQPQHF
DNA: TGTGCCAGCAGTTACGGCCGGTATCAGCCCCAGCATTTT

length: 12
V: TRBV6-6
D: TRBD1
size: .
J: TRBJ1-1
CDR3: CASTNRGAGAFF
DNA: TGTGCCAGCACTAACAGGGGGGCGGGAGCTTTCTTT

length: 15
V: TRBV7-3
D: TRBD2
size: .
J: TRBJ2-2
CDR3: CASSFGLAGTGELFF
DNA: TGTGCCAGCAGCTTCGGACTAGCGGGTACCGGGGAGCTGTTTTTT

length: 13
V: TRBV18
D: .
size: .
J: TRBJ2-7
CDR3: CASSLGFSYEQYF
DNA: TGTGCCAGCTCACTGGGGTTCTCCTACGAGCAGTACTTC

length: 13
V: TRBV15
D: .
size: .
J: TRBJ1-2
CDR3: CATSRGAGDGYTF
DNA: TGTGCCACCAGCAGAGGGGCAGGGGATGGCTACACCTTC

length: 13
V: TRBV5-1
D: .
size: .
J: TRBJ1-2
CDR3: CASSLLQDYGYTF
DNA: TGCGCCAGCAGCCTATTACAGGACTATGGCTACACCTTC

length: 14
V: TRBV19
D: TRBD1
size: .
J: TRBJ2-2
CDR3: CASSLTGVVGELFF
DNA: TGTGCCAGTAGCCTAACAGGGGTTGTCGGGGAGCTGTTTTTT

length: 13
V: TRBV28
D: .
size: .
J: TRBJ2-3
CDR3: CASSILDIKPQYF
DNA: TGTGCCAGCAGTATTCTGGACATTAAACCCCAGTATTTT

length: 14
V: TRBV19
D: TRBD1
size: .
J: TRBJ1-3
CDR3: CASSIQGTGNTIYF
DNA: TGTGCCAGTAGCATACAGGGGACGGGAAACACCATATATTTT

length: 17
V: TRBV7-3
D: .
size: once
J: TRBJ2-1
CDR3: CASSLGVGKGSYNEQFF
DNA: TGTGCCAGCAGCTTAGGGGTAGGGAAGGGCTCCTACAATGAGCAGTTCTTC

length: 15
V: TRBV25-1
D: .
size: .
J: TRBJ2-2
CDR3: CASSEVGSLAGELFF
DNA: TGTGCCAGCAGTGAGGTCGGGTCACTCGCCGGGGAGCTGTTTTTT

length: 14
V: TRBV5-1
D: .
size: .
J: TRBJ1-2
CDR3: CASSAGLLSIGYTF
DNA: TGCGCCAGCAGCGCGGGCCTGCTGTCAATTGGCTACACCTTC

length: 16
V: TRBV14
D: .
size: few
J: TRBJ2-1
CDR3: CASSQLGGTDYNEQFF
DNA: TGTGCCAGCAGCCAGTTGGGGGGGACAGATTACAATGAGCAGTTCTTC

length: 15
V: TRBV5-6
D: .
size: .
J: TRBJ2-1
CDR3: CASSLVGADHNEQFF
DNA: TGTGCCAGCAGCTTGGTGGGCGCAGACCACAATGAGCAGTTCTTC

length: 12
V: TRBV30
D: .
size: .
J: TRBJ1-2
CDR3: CAGRGSQPAFTF
DNA: TGTGCCGGACGTGGCTCCCAGCCGGCCTTCACCTTC

length: 15
V: TRBV9
D: .
size: .
J: TRBJ2-7
CDR3: CASSVLGVESQEQYF
DNA: TGTGCCAGCAGCGTACTTGGGGTGGAGAGTCAGGAGCAGTACTTC

length: 15
V: TRBV29-1
D: TRBD2
size: once
J: TRBJ2-1
CDR3: CSVVGLAGALSEEFF
DNA: TGCAGCGTTGTTGGACTAGCGGGGGCTCTTTCGGAAGAGTTCTTC

length: 15
V: TRBV10-3
D: .
size: .
J: TRBJ2-7
CDR3: CAISERETRPYEQYF
DNA: TGTGCCATCAGTGAGAGGGAAACCCGACCCTACGAGCAGTACTTC

length: 12
V: TRBV5-6
D: .
size: .
J: TRBJ2-1
CDR3: CASSLLDNEQFF
DNA: TGTGCCAGCAGCTTGCTCGACAATGAGCAGTTCTTC

length: 14
V: TRBV18
D: TRBD2
size: .
J: TRBJ2-7
CDR3: CASSLSSGYNEQYF
DNA: TGTGCCAGCTCACTATCTAGCGGGTACAACGAGCAGTACTTC

length: 16
V: TRBV25-1
D: .
size: .
J: TRBJ1-5
CDR3: CASSESSRDTYQPQHF
DNA: TGTGCCAGCAGTGAATCATCCCGGGACACTTATCAGCCCCAGCATTTT

length: 12
V: TRBV28
D: .
size: .
J: TRBJ2-2
CDR3: CASSQSAGELFF
DNA: TGTGCCAGCAGCCAGAGCGCCGGGGAGCTGTTTTTT

length: 14
V: TRBV19
D: TRBD2
size: once
J: TRBJ2-3
CDR3: CASSGRAFSDTQYF
DNA: TGTGCCAGTAGCGGGAGGGCCTTCTCAGATACGCAGTATTTT

length: 15
V: TRBV18
D: .
size: .
J: TRBJ2-7
CDR3: CASSPPGQGGDEQYF
DNA: TGTGCCAGCTCACCACCAGGACAGGGAGGGGACGAGCAGTACTTC

length: 16
V: TRBV11-3
D: TRBD2
size: .
J: TRBJ2-1
CDR3: CASSYRGSGRRNEQFF
DNA: TGTGCCAGCAGCTATCGGGGTAGCGGGAGGAGGAATGAGCAGTTCTTC

length: 14
V: TRBV10-1
D: .
size: .
J: TRBJ1-4
CDR3: CASSIQGRREKLFF
DNA: TGCGCCAGCAGTATTCAGGGGCGGAGGGAAAAACTGTTTTTT

length: 15
V: TRBV7-9
D: TRBD2
size: .
J: TRBJ2-2
CDR3: CASRPTSGKSGELFF
DNA: TGTGCCAGCAGGCCGACTAGCGGGAAAAGCGGGGAGCTGTTTTTT

length: 13
V: TRBV7-2
D: .
size: few
J: TRBJ1-2
CDR3: CASSNDKSDGYTF
DNA: TGTGCCAGCAGCAACGACAAGAGCGATGGCTACACCTTC

length: 12
V: TRBV11-2
D: TRBD1
size: .
J: TRBJ2-5
CDR3: CASSLGQGAQYF
DNA: TGTGCCAGCAGCTTAGGACAGGGTGCCCAGTACTTC

length: 13
V: TRBV28
D: TRBD1
size: .
J: TRBJ2-3
CDR3: CASGQGDGDTQYF
DNA: TGTGCCAGTGGACAGGGCGATGGGGATACGCAGTATTTT

length: 15
V: TRBV11-2
D: .
size: .
J: TRBJ2-1
CDR3: CASSLDRWPGDEQFF
DNA: TGTGCCAGCAGCTTAGATCGGTGGCCGGGGGATGAGCAGTTCTTC

length: 17
V: TRBV4-3
D: .
size: .
J: TRBJ1-5
CDR3: CASSQDLRQYSNQPQHF
DNA: TGCGCCAGCAGCCAAGATCTGAGGCAGTATAGCAATCAGCCCCAGCATTTT

length: 15
V: TRBV28
D: .
size: .
J: TRBJ2-1
CDR3: CASSMTRTYVSTQFF
DNA: TGTGCCAGCAGTATGACTAGAACTTACGTTTCCACACAGTTCTTC

length: 14
V: TRBV27
D: TRBD1
size: .
J: TRBJ2-1
CDR3: CASSLGTGPNEQFF
DNA: TGTGCCAGCAGTTTGGGGACAGGTCCTAATGAGCAGTTCTTC

length: 16
V: TRBV10-3
D: .
size: .
J: TRBJ1-1
CDR3: CATAGRAGHMNTEAFF
DNA: TGTGCCACCGCTGGTCGGGCAGGCCATATGAACACTGAAGCTTTCTTT

length: 14
V: TRBV27
D: TRBD1
size: .
J: TRBJ2-7
CDR3: CASAKGGRVYEQYF
DNA: TGTGCCAGCGCAAAAGGGGGCAGGGTCTACGAGCAGTACTTC